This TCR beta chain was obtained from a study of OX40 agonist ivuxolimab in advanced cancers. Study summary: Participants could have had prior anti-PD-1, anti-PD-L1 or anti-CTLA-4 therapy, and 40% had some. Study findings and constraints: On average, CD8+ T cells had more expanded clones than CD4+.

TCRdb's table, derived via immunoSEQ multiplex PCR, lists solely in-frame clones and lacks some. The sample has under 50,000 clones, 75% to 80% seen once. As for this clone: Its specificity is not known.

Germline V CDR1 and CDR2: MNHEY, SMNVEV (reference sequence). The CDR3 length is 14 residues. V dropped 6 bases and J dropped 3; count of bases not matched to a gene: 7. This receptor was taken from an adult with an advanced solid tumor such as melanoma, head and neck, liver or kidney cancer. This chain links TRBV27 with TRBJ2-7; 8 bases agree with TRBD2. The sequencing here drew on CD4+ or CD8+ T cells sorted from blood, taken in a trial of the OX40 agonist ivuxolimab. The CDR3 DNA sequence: TGTGCCAGCAGCGCTACTAGCGGCAACTACGAGCAGTACTTC. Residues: CASSATSGNYEQYF.